A single T cell receptor (beta chain) is shown here with its context. The entry originates in a study of blood T cell repertoires in COVID-19. Study in general: Whether acute or convalescent, the COVID-19 samples came from the United States, Italy and Spain. Nucleic acid was either cDNA or gDNA, and it came from T cells, B-cell-depleted T cells, or PBMCs.

The CDR3 totals 14 residues. Germline V lookup: CDR1 SGHDN, CDR2 FVKESK. Trimming pared 4 bases from V and 3 bases from J, leaving 7 bases between. In the authors' methods: The assay estimated nucleated cells by amplifying reference gene primers. Sequencing was performed with immunoSEQ multiplex PCR; in TCRdb, only in-frame clones are kept and a portion is missing. D and trimming were read from the DNA, whereas the V and J calls and clone size are those reported in that table. The profile shows approximately 88,000 clones, 80% of them singletons. This rearrangement joins TRBV14 to TRBJ1-6, with a tentative D call TRBD1 (5 bases). The source is an elderly woman with acute or convalescent COVID-19. The sequencing input was peripheral blood. CDR3 sequence (DNA): TGTGCCAGCAGCCGGGACTTCTATAATTCACCCCTCCACTTT. Translation gives CASSRDFYNSPLHF.